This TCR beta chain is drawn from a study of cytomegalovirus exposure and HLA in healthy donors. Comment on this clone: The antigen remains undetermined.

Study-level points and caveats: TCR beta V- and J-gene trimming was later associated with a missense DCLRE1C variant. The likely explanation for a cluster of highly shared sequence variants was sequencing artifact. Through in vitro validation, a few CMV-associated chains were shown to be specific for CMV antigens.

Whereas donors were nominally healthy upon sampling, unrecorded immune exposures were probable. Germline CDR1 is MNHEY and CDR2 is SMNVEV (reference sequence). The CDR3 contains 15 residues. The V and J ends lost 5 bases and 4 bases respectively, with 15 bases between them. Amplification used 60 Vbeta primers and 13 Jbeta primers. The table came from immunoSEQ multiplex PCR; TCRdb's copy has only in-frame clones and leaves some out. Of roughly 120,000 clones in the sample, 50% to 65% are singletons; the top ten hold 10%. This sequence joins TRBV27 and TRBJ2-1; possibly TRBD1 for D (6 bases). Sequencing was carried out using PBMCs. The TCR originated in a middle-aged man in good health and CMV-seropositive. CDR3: CASSPSRTVYNEQFF. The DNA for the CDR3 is TGTGCCAGCAGTCCCTCCCGGACAGTTTACAATGAGCAGTTCTTC.